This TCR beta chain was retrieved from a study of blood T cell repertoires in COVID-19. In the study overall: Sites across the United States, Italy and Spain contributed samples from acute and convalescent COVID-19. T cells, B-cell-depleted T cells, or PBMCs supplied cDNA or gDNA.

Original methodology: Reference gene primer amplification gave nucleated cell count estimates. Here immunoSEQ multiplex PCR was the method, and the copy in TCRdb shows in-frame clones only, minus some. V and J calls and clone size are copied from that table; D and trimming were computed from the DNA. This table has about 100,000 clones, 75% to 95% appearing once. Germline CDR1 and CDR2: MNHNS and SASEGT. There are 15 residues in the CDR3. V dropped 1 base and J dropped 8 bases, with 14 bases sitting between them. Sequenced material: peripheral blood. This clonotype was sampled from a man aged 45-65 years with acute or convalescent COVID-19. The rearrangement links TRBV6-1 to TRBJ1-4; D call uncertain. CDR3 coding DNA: TGTGCCAGCAGTGAAGTTTGGTCGGGAGGGGAAAAACTGTTTTTT. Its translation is CASSEVWSGGEKLFF.